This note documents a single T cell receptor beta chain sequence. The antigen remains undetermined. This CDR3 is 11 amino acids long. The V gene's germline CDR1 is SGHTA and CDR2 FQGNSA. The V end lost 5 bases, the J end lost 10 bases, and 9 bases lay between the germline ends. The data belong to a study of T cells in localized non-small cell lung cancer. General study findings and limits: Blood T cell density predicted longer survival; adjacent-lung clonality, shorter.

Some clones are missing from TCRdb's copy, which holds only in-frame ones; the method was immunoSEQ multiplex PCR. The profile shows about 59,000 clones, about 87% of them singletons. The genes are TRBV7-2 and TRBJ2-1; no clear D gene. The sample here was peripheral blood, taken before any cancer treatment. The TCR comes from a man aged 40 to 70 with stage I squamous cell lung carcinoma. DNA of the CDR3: TGTGCCAGCAGCCTTTCATACGAGCAGTTCTTC. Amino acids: CASSLSYEQFF.